The 10 T cell receptor beta chains presented below share a single source sample, sequenced in a study of T-cell reconstitution after alpha-beta-depleted transplantation in children. As it was prepared, the TCRbeta library received unique molecular identifiers. Each CDR3 protein is one row after TCRdb ran MiXCR on the PCR reads. The sample has 230,000 or so distinct CDR3 sequences, more than 7.5% seen once; the top ten hold approximately 4.7%. Source: PBMCs from the stem cell graft donor, taken from the stem cell graft. These TCRs come from a human donor who donated a stem cell graft to a child with SCID.

The chain is built from TRBV28 and TRBJ1-5; no firm D call. V was trimmed by 5 bases and J by 16 bases, leaving 27 bases between them. The germline V gene has CDR1 MDHEN and CDR2 SYDVKM. The CDR3 runs 15 residues. In DNA, the CDR3 is TGTGCCAGCAGTCCGGGTCAGGTTATCTATCAGCACCATCATTTT. This codes for CASSPGQVIYQHHHF.

This clonotype was counted at least ten times. The chain is built from TRBV12-3 or TRBV12-4 and TRBJ2-7; a weak D match, TRBD1 (5 bases). V lost 4 bases, J lost 2 bases, and 12 bases lay in between. The CDR3 consists of 14 residues. CDR3 bases: TGTGCCAGCAGTTCCCCTGGACACCCCTACGAGCAGTACTTC. It specifies CASSSPGHPYEQYF.

This clonotype was counted at least ten times. The CDR3 reads CASSSQFMNTEAFF. In DNA, the CDR3 is TGTGCCAGCAGCTCCCAGTTTATGAACACTGAAGCTTTCTTT. The V and J genes are TRBV7-8 and TRBJ1-1; D gene unclear. The CDR3 contains 14 residues. The V gene lost 4 bases and the J gene lost 0 bases, with 9 bases spanning the gap. Germline CDR1 is SGHVS and CDR2 is FQNEAQ.

This clonotype was recorded a few times. This chain links TRBV7-8 with TRBJ2-2, with D maybe TRBD2 (7 bases). Germline V gives CDR1 SGHVS, CDR2 FQNEAQ. The CDR3 extends over 14 amino acids. The V end was cut by 5 bases, the J end by 7 bases, with 14 bases between. In nucleotides, the CDR3 is TGTGCCAGCAGCCGGGTGGGGGGGCTCGGGGAGCTGTTTTTT. Its protein product is CASSRVGGLGELFF. Variable domain in full (rest from reference TRBV7-8 and TRBJ2-2): GAGVSQSPRYKVAKRGQDVALRCDPISGHVSLFWYQQALGQGPEFLTYFQNEAQLDKSGLPSDRFFAERPEGSVSTLKIQRTQQEDSAVYLCASSRVGGLGELFFGEGSRLTVL.

This clonotype was found many times. V and J are TRBV20-1 and TRBJ2-1; a possible D gene is TRBD2 (6 bases). The germline CDR1 and CDR2 sequences are DFQATT and SNEGSKA (reference sequence). The V and J ends lost 2 bases and 4 bases respectively, with 15 bases between them. This CDR3 has 15 amino acids. In nucleotides, the CDR3 is TGCAGTGCTAGATCCATTGGGGGGACTTACAATGAGCAGTTCTTC. Residues: CSARSIGGTYNEQFF.

This clonotype was seen many times. The chain has TRBV7-2 and TRBJ2-7; weak D call: TRBD1 (5 bases). The CDR3 runs to 13 residues. Trimming cost V 2 bases and J 3 bases, with 8 bases left between them. Germline V gene lookup returns CDR1 SGHTA and CDR2 FQGNSA. CDR3 DNA sequence: TGTGCCAGCAGCTTATGGGGCGGCTACGAGCAGTACTTC. Translating it yields CASSLWGGYEQYF.

The chain uses TRBV6-5 and TRBJ2-7; D is perhaps TRBD1 (5 bases). CDR1 and CDR2 from the germline V gene are MNHEY and SVGAGI. Trimming removed 2 bases from V and 4 bases from J, with 12 bases in between. The CDR3 has 14 amino acids. The CDR3 DNA sequence: TGTGCCAGCAGTTACGAATGGGGCGTATACGAGCAGTACTTC. Protein sequence: CASSYEWGVYEQYF.

This chain links TRBV5-1 with TRBJ2-2; D gene unclear. Trimming removed 0 bases from V and 7 bases from J, with 13 bases in between. Per the germline V gene, CDR1 is SGHRS and CDR2 is YFSETQ. The CDR3 runs 15 residues. This CDR3 reads CASSLDGPVNGELFF. DNA of the CDR3: TGCGCCAGCAGCTTGGACGGCCCTGTGAACGGGGAGCTGTTTTTT. Drawing the rest from reference TRBV5-1 and TRBJ2-2, the complete variable domain is KAGVTQTPRYLIKTRGQQVTLSCSPISGHRSVSWYQQTPGQGLQFLFEYFSETQRNKGNFPGRFSGRQFSNSRSEMNVSTLELGDSALYLCASSLDGPVNGELFFGEGSRLTVL.

This clonotype was recorded many times. This chain links TRBV3-1 with TRBJ2-5, with 10 bases lining up with TRBD1. Per the germline V gene, CDR1 is LGHDT and CDR2 is YNNKEL (reference sequence). The V and J ends lost 4 bases and 2 bases, in that order; junction bases with no gene match: 10. This CDR3 region has 17 residues. The CDR3 region is CASSPGWDRGRQETQYF. The CDR3, as DNA: TGTGCCAGCAGCCCCGGGTGGGACAGGGGACGTCAAGAGACCCAGTACTTC.

This clonotype was picked up many times. The chain carries TRBV11-2 and TRBJ2-2, with a weak D call TRBD1 (5 bases). V shed 4 bases and J shed 5 bases, with 14 bases lying between them. This CDR3 region has 15 residues. Germline CDR1 is SGHAT and CDR2 is FQNNGV. CDR3 sequence: CASSSTGIGTGELFF. The CDR3 bases are TGTGCCAGCAGCTCCACAGGAATTGGGACCGGGGAGCTGTTTTTT.